The present TCR beta chain was sequenced within a study of early T cells in non-severe SARS-CoV-2 infection. Whole-study context: Sequenced bulk RNA came from whole blood that was unsorted, and chains were unpaired.

This clonotype occurred many times. The antigen is not known. Per germline, CDR1 MNHEY and CDR2 SMNVEV (reference sequence). The CDR3 has 15 residues. Losses at the gene ends were 8 bases for V and 0 bases for J; bases not matched to a gene: 7. Separate cDNA molecules each had unique molecular identifiers attached to them. TCRdb called the 5' RACE reads again in MiXCR, with one record for every CDR3 protein. The data hold some 71,000 distinct CDR3 sequences, with 9% to 10% observed a single time. Study results and caveats: Anti-spike CD8 responses were favored by VDJdb matching, which missed private and CD4 specificities.

This TCR came from an adult who was a healthcare worker with PCR-confirmed SARS-CoV-2 infection or an uninfected control (not recorded which). V gene TRBV27 combines with J gene TRBJ2-4; 7 bases match TRBD2. Material: whole blood, obtained at baseline. The DNA of the CDR3 is TGTGCCAGCGCTAGCGGACCTCTAGCCAAAAACATTCAGTACTTC. Translating it yields CASASGPLAKNIQYF.